This TCR beta chain came from a study of blood T cell repertoires in COVID-19. Study-level information: Collection of acute and convalescent COVID-19 samples took place in the United States, Italy and Spain. Nucleic acid was either cDNA or gDNA, and it came from T cells, B-cell-depleted T cells, or PBMCs.

V dropped 3 bases and J dropped 8 bases, with 14 bases sitting between them. Per the germline V gene, CDR1 is SGDLS and CDR2 is YYNGEE. The CDR3 is made up of 13 amino acids. In the original analysis: From reference gene primer amplification, estimates of nucleated cell counts were derived. Assay: immunoSEQ multiplex PCR; the TCRdb copy retains only in-frame clones and omits some. V, J and clone size reflect that table, while D and trimming were determined from the DNA. The sample has 30,000 to 40,000 clones, 85% to 90% seen once; the top ten hold 62%. J is TRBJ1-1 and V is TRBV9, with a weak D call TRBD1 (5 bases). The specimen sequenced was peripheral blood. The receptor was isolated from a man aged 65 to 85 with acute or convalescent COVID-19. The CDR3: CASSGGTAIEAFF. DNA of the CDR3: TGTGCCAGCAGCGGCGGGACGGCGATCGAAGCTTTCTTT.